This is a list of T cell receptor beta chains from one sample in a study of T cell changes during pregnancy in multiple sclerosis. TCRdb keeps only in-frame clones here, not all; method: immunoSEQ multiplex PCR. Seen here are 47,000 or so clones, roughly 89% observed once, and the top ten hold 5% to 5.5%. This sample comprised peripheral blood, obtained after pregnancy. These receptors were taken from a female donor in good health, enrolled as a control in a pregnancy study. CDR3s include the opening cysteine and the closing phenylalanine or tryptophan. D genes are given only for firm matches. Some rows mark clone size as missing; the rest say once, few, many or name a class of expanded clone.

v_gene	abundance	j_gene	d_gene	CDR3aa	CDR3nt
TRBV5-1	NA	TRBJ2-1	NA	CASSFRTGSSYNEQFF	TGCGCCAGCAGCTTCAGAACGGGTAGCTCCTACAATGAGCAGTTCTTC
TRBV9	NA	TRBJ2-1	TRBD1	CASSVAGQGVNEQFF	TGTGCCAGCAGCGTAGCGGGACAGGGGGTCAATGAGCAGTTCTTC
TRBV6-1	NA	TRBJ1-4	NA	CASSEASGGGEKLFF	TGTGCCAGCAGTGAAGCGTCCGGGGGAGGTGAAAAACTGTTTTTT
TRBV6-4	once	TRBJ2-1	TRBD2	CASSDSLAGGNEQFF	TGTGCCAGCAGTGACTCACTAGCGGGGGGCAATGAGCAGTTCTTC
TRBV21-1	few	TRBJ1-6	NA	CASTPDRVSPLHF	TGTGCCAGCACACCGGACAGGGTTTCACCCCTCCACTTT
TRBV14	NA	TRBJ2-6	NA	CASSQLHSGANVLTF	TGTGCCAGCAGCCAATTACACTCTGGGGCCAACGTCCTGACTTTC
TRBV6-5	NA	TRBJ2-7	NA	CASSYEGTRNEQYF	TGTGCCAGCAGTTACGAGGGGACTCGCAACGAGCAGTACTTC
TRBV7-9	NA	TRBJ2-2	TRBD1	CASTTGGFAGELFF	TGTGCCAGCACCACAGGGGGTTTCGCCGGGGAGCTGTTTTTT
TRBV30	NA	TRBJ1-2	NA	CAWSDRDKDGYTF	TGTGCCTGGAGTGACAGGGATAAGGATGGCTACACCTTC
TRBV29-1	NA	TRBJ2-7	TRBD2	CSFLSPQRGSYEQYF	TGCAGCTTCCTCTCCCCCCAGCGGGGCTCCTACGAGCAGTACTTC
TRBV5-4	NA	TRBJ2-3	NA	CASSLTGNTDTQYF	TGTGCCAGCAGCTTAACCGGGAACACAGATACGCAGTATTTT
TRBV11-2	NA	TRBJ2-7	NA	CASSSSKRDYEQYF	TGTGCCAGCAGCTCGTCCAAGAGGGACTACGAGCAGTACTTC
TRBV28	NA	TRBJ2-3	NA	CASSPTGLVDTQYF	TGTGCCAGCAGTCCTACAGGGTTGGTAGATACGCAGTATTTT
TRBV19	NA	TRBJ2-1	NA	CASRRGGGSGNEQFF	TGTGCCAGTAGGAGGGGAGGGGGGAGTGGAAATGAGCAGTTCTTC
TRBV10-2	NA	TRBJ2-7	TRBD2	CASTGGRAGEQYF	TGCGCCAGCACGGGCGGGAGGGCTGGCGAGCAGTACTTC
TRBV10-3	NA	TRBJ2-7	TRBD2	CAISEQRAGVYEQYF	TGTGCCATCAGCGAACAGAGAGCGGGAGTCTACGAGCAGTACTTC
TRBV27	NA	TRBJ2-7	TRBD2	CASRTSGTYEQYF	TGTGCCAGCAGGACTAGCGGGACTTACGAGCAGTACTTC
TRBV6-6	NA	TRBJ1-2	NA	CASTLDSTFGYTF	TGTGCCAGCACCCTGGACAGCACTTTTGGCTACACCTTC
TRBV5-1	NA	TRBJ2-4	TRBD1	CASSQDRVTKNIQYF	TGCGCCAGCAGCCAGGACAGGGTCACCAAAAACATTCAGTACTTC
TRBV19	NA	TRBJ2-7	TRBD2	CASSIGALAGGLYEQYF	TGTGCCAGTAGTATAGGTGCACTAGCGGGAGGACTGTACGAGCAGTACTTC
TRBV30	NA	TRBJ1-2	TRBD1	CAWSSGGLNYGYTF	TGTGCCTGGAGTTCAGGGGGACTTAACTATGGCTACACCTTC
TRBV10-3	NA	TRBJ2-5	NA	CAISQKETQYF	TGTGCCATCAGCCAGAAAGAGACCCAGTACTTC
TRBV5-1	NA	TRBJ1-2	NA	CASSLGERNYGYTF	TGCGCCAGCAGCTTGGGAGAGCGTAACTATGGCTACACCTTC
TRBV6-5	NA	TRBJ1-1	TRBD1	CASNRQGGNTEAFF	TGTGCCAGCAATCGACAGGGAGGAAACACTGAAGCTTTCTTT
TRBV19	NA	TRBJ2-7	NA	CASSIYGGEQYF	TGTGCCAGTAGTATATACGGGGGCGAGCAGTACTTC
TRBV9	NA	TRBJ2-3	TRBD2	CASSPYTGTSMAQYF	TGTGCCAGCAGCCCCTATACCGGGACTAGCATGGCGCAGTATTTT
TRBV9	NA	TRBJ1-1	NA	CASSRSLGGTNTEAFF	TGTGCCAGCAGCCGATCCCTCGGGGGAACGAACACTGAAGCTTTCTTT